This T cell receptor beta chain came from a study of shared clonotypes between healthy human individuals. Clones were sequenced by immunoSEQ multiplex PCR, and TCRdb holds only the in-frame ones, with some missing. The table lists over 1.5 million clones, roughly 98% of them singletons. The V segment lost 5 bases and the J segment 7 bases; nucleotides outside the gene matches: 12. There are 16 residues in the CDR3. Germline CDR1 SGHAT, CDR2 FQDESV (reference sequence). The TCR originated in a man under 40 in good health. V and J are TRBV11-1 and TRBJ2-1; 9 positions match TRBD1. Specimen: naive CD4+ T cells sorted from blood. The sample's subset: CD45RA+ positively selected. CDR3 protein: CASSRLRTGASNEQFF. CDR3 DNA: TGTGCCAGCAGCCGGCTTCGGACAGGGGCCTCTAATGAGCAGTTCTTC.